The entry that follows covers one TCR beta chain sequence. The source of the sample is a study of blood T cell repertoires in COVID-19. TCRdb keeps only in-frame clones here, not all; method: immunoSEQ multiplex PCR. The data show a few hundred thousand clones, over 75% seen once. V was pared by 1 base and J by 12 bases, with 9 bases between. CDR1 SGHVS and CDR2 FQNEAQ come from the germline V gene. The CDR3 loop spans 12 amino acids. The clonotype was recovered from a man between 50 and 59 years old with active or convalescent COVID-19. Source material: peripheral blood. The rearrangement links TRBV7-8 to TRBJ1-4, with D perhaps TRBD1 (5 bases). CDR3 sequence: CASSLEGLELFF. The DNA for the CDR3 is TGTGCCAGCAGCTTAGAGGGACTTGAACTGTTTTTT.